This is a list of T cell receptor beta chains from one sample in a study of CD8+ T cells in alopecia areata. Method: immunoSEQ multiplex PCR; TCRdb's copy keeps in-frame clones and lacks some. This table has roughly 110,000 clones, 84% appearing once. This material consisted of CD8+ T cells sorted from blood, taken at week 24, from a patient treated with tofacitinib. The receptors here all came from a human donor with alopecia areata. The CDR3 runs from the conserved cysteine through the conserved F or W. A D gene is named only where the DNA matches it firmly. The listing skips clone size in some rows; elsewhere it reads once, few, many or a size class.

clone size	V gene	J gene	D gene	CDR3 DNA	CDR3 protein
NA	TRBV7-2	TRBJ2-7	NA	TGTGCCAGCAGCCCCTACACTAGCACCGAGCAGTACTTC	CASSPYTSTEQYF
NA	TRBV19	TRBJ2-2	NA	TGTGCCACTCGGGAGAGAGGAACCGGGGAGCTGTTTTTT	CATRERGTGELFF
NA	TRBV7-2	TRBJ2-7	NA	TGTGCCAGCAGCTTTTCTGGCACCTACGAGCAGTACTTC	CASSFSGTYEQYF
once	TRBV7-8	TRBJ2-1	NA	TGTGCCAGCAGCCCGAGGAGGGATGAGCAGTTCTTC	CASSPRRDEQFF
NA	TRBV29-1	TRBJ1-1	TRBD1	TGCAGCGTTTCAGGGGGGTACGCTGAAGCTTTCTTT	CSVSGGYAEAFF
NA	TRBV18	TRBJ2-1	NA	TGTGCCAGCTCACGAGGAGGGATAGGGTCCTACAATGAGCAGTTCTTC	CASSRGGIGSYNEQFF
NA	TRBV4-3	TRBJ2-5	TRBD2	TGCGCCAGCAGCCAAGGGGGGGGGAGAGAGACCCAGTACTTC	CASSQGGGRETQYF
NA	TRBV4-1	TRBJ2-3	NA	TGCGCCAGCAGCCAAGTCGCAGAAGGGAAGGCAGATACGCAGTATTTT	CASSQVAEGKADTQYF
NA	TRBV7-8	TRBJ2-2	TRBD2	TGTGCCAGCAGCTTAGGGGTAGCGGGGGAGCACACCGGGGAGCTGTTTTTT	CASSLGVAGEHTGELFF
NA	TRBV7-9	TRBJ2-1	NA	TGTGCCAGCAGCGCCCGCCTGGAGGGGCCGGGGGACGGTGAGCAGTTCTTC	CASSARLEGPGDGEQFF
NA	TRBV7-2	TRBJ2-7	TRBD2	TGTGCCAGCAGCTTATTCCCGGGACTAACCTACGAGCAGTACTTC	CASSLFPGLTYEQYF
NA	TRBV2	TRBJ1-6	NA	TGTGCCAGCAGTGAGGGACCCAGCAATTCACCCCTCCACTTT	CASSEGPSNSPLHF
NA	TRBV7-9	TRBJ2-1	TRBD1	TGTGCCGGGACAGAGGATCCGTACAATGAGCAGTTCTTC	CAGTEDPYNEQFF
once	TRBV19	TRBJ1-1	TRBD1	TGTGCCAGTACCGAAACAGGGGACGGACTGGGGACTGAAGCTTTCTTT	CASTETGDGLGTEAFF
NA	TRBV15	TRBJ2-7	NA	TGTGCCACCAGCAGAAGGGACGGTTCCTACGAGCAGTACTTC	CATSRRDGSYEQYF
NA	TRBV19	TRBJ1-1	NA	TGTGCCAGTAGTATGGGGGGGCATAACACTGAAGCTTTCTTT	CASSMGGHNTEAFF
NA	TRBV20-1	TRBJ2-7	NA	TGCAGTGCTGTTGACAGTTACGAGCAGTACTTC	CSAVDSYEQYF
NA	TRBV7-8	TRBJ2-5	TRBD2	TGTGCCAGCAGCTTGCCTGGCGGGGGGATCGAGACCCAGTACTTC	CASSLPGGGIETQYF
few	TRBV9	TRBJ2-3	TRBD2	TGTGCCAGCAGCGTAGACTCGGCGGGGGGGCGCACAGATACGCAGTATTTT	CASSVDSAGGRTDTQYF
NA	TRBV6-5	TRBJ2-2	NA	TGTGCCAGCAGTTATACAGGGTCCGGGGAGCTGTTTTTT	CASSYTGSGELFF
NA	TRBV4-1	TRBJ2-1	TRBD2	TGCGCCAGCAGCCAAGATAGCGGGAGCTCCTACAATGAGCAGTTCTTC	CASSQDSGSSYNEQFF
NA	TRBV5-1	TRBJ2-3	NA	TGCGCCAGCAGCTTGGAAGAGGTTAACACAGATACGCAGTATTTT	CASSLEEVNTDTQYF
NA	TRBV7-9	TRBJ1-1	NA	TGTGCCAGCAGCCTTAACAGTAGGGACACTGAAGCTTTCTTT	CASSLNSRDTEAFF
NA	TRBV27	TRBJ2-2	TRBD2	TGTGCCAGCAGTTCAATGCCCTACCCGGGACTAGCGGGGCAAAGGAACACCGGGGAGCTGTTTTTT	CASSSMPYPGLAGQRNTGELFF
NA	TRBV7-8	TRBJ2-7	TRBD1	TGTGCCAGCAGCTCGATGGGACAGACCTCCTACGAGCAGTACTTC	CASSSMGQTSYEQYF
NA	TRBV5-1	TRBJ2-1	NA	TGCGCCAGCAGCTTAAGCGGGTTTAATGAGCAGTTCTTC	CASSLSGFNEQFF
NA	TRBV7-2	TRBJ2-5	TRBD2	TGTGCCAGCAGCTTAGGGCGGCGGGGGAGGGAGACCCAGTACTTC	CASSLGRRGRETQYF
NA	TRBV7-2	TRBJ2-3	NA	TGTGCCAGCAGCTTAGGGGGGAGCACCACAGATACGCAGTATTTT	CASSLGGSTTDTQYF
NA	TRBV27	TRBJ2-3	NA	TGTGCCAGCAGTTTAAAGTGGGGCACAGATACGCAGTATTTT	CASSLKWGTDTQYF